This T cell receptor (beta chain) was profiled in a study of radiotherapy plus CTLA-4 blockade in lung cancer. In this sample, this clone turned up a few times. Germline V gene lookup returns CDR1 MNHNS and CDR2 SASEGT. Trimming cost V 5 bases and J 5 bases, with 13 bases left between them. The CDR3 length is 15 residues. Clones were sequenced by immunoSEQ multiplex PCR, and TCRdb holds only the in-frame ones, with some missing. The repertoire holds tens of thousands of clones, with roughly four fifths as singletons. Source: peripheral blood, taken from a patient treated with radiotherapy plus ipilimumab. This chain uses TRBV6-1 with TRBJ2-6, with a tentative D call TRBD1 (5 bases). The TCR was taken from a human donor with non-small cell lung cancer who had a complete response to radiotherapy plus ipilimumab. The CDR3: CASSSQTARANVLTF. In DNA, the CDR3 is TGTGCCAGCAGTTCCCAGACAGCCAGGGCCAACGTCCTGACTTTC.